This is a list of T cell receptor beta chains from one sample in a study of beta chain features in type 1 diabetes. TCRdb's copy holds only in-frame clones and misses some; the assay was immunoSEQ multiplex PCR. Of about 900,000 clones in the sample, 15% to 20% were seen once. The source material was naive CD4+ T cells from blood. These receptors came from a woman aged 18-29 years in good health. Each CDR3 is given with its conserved first and last residue. D genes are given only for firm matches. Part of the rows lack a size; the others show once, few, many or a class for expanded clones.

TRBJ2-7	TRBV7-2	NA	NA	CASRVVSRGSYEQYF	TGTGCCAGCAGAGTGGTGTCCAGGGGCTCCTACGAGCAGTACTTC
TRBJ2-2	TRBV7-2	few	NA	CASSLSRGGTGELFF	TGTGCCAGCAGCTTAAGTAGGGGCGGTACCGGGGAGCTGTTTTTT
TRBJ2-7	TRBV4-2	few	NA	CASSQEFRGFSYEQYF	TGTGCCAGCAGCCAAGAGTTTAGGGGATTCTCCTACGAGCAGTACTTC
TRBJ2-5	TRBV6-5	NA	NA	CASSYRVQGLQETQYF	TGTGCCAGCAGTTACCGCGTACAAGGCCTCCAAGAGACCCAGTACTTC
TRBJ1-5	TRBV7-9	few	TRBD1	CASSHRGSGGNQPQHF	TGTGCCAGCAGCCACAGGGGCTCGGGAGGCAATCAGCCCCAGCATTTT
TRBJ2-7	TRBV29-1	NA	NA	CSVVGWAGGNSDYEQYF	TGCAGCGTTGTGGGTTGGGCAGGGGGGAATTCAGATTACGAGCAGTACTTC
TRBJ1-2	TRBV20-1	NA	NA	CSAMDYGYTF	TGCAGTGCTATGGACTATGGCTACACCTTC
TRBJ2-7	TRBV20-1	NA	NA	CSAKRGHEQYF	TGCAGTGCTAAAAGGGGACACGAGCAGTACTTC
TRBJ2-5	TRBV5-4	NA	NA	CASSLEVIETQYF	TGTGCCAGCAGCTTGGAAGTGATAGAGACCCAGTACTTC
TRBJ2-1	TRBV6-6	NA	NA	CASSYPNEQFF	TGTGCCAGCAGTTATCCTAATGAGCAGTTCTTC
TRBJ2-7	TRBV7-9	NA	NA	CASSLLASSYEQYF	TGTGCCAGCAGCTTACTGGCAAGCTCCTACGAGCAGTACTTC
TRBJ1-2	TRBV7-9	NA	NA	CASSREGYGYTF	TGTGCCAGCAGTCGAGAGGGCTATGGCTACACCTTC
TRBJ2-3	TRBV2	NA	TRBD2	CASSAGAGVPDTQYF	TGTGCCAGCAGTGCGGGCGCGGGAGTTCCAGATACGCAGTATTTT
TRBJ2-7	TRBV2	few	TRBD2	CASRPGLSGSSYEQYF	TGTGCCAGCAGACCGGGTTTGAGCGGGAGCTCCTACGAGCAGTACTTC
TRBJ2-1	TRBV19	NA	TRBD2	CASSYWTSVNEQFF	TGTGCCAGTAGCTATTGGACTAGCGTGAATGAGCAGTTCTTC
TRBJ1-2	TRBV6-5	few	NA	CASGGPRGRYGYTF	TGTGCCAGCGGAGGACCACGGGGTCGGTATGGCTACACCTTC
TRBJ1-5	TRBV7-2	few	NA	CASSLAAFQPQHF	TGTGCCAGCAGCTTAGCGGCGTTCCAGCCCCAGCATTTT
TRBJ2-3	TRBV7-9	NA	NA	CASSGKDEAAQYF	TGTGCCAGCAGCGGTAAGGACGAAGCGGCGCAGTATTTT
TRBJ2-1	TRBV7-8	NA	TRBD2	CASSSSTSGMHYEQFF	TGTGCCAGCAGCTCCTCGACTAGCGGGATGCACTATGAGCAGTTCTTC
TRBJ2-7	TRBV28	few	TRBD2	CASSFRPSLAGDSYEQYF	TGTGCCAGCAGTTTCCGACCCTCCCTAGCGGGAGACAGCTACGAGCAGTACTTC
TRBJ2-5	TRBV11-2	NA	TRBD2	CASSSWTSGETQYF	TGTGCCAGCAGCTCATGGACTAGCGGGGAGACCCAGTACTTC
TRBJ2-1	TRBV28	NA	TRBD1	CAGRDRVSGEQFF	TGTGCCGGCCGGGACAGGGTTAGCGGTGAGCAGTTCTTC
TRBJ2-5	TRBV6-1	NA	TRBD2	CASRTSGSRETQYF	TGTGCCAGCAGAACTAGCGGGAGTAGAGAGACCCAGTACTTC
TRBJ2-3	TRBV7-9	NA	NA	CASRGAVTDTQYF	TGTGCTAGCAGGGGGGCCGTCACAGATACGCAGTATTTT
TRBJ1-5	TRBV29-1	few	NA	CSVRGGSNQPQHF	TGCAGCGTCAGGGGAGGGAGCAATCAGCCCCAGCATTTT
TRBJ2-3	TRBV9	NA	TRBD2	CASSVDQREGRDTQYF	TGTGCCAGCAGCGTAGACCAGCGGGAGGGCCGAGATACGCAGTATTTT